The present T cell receptor (beta chain) was sequenced within a study of CD8 T cells in Susac syndrome. Healthy donors served as the controls. They were matched for age and sex. Reverse transcription of about 0.45 to 1 ug RNA was performed with random hexamers. Amplification of TCR beta CDR3 was carried out by immunoSEQ multiplex PCR, which covered 54 Vbeta and 13 Jbeta segments. One entry per CDR3 protein, called by TCRdb with MiXCR from the immunoSEQ multiplex PCR reads. The table records around 170,000 distinct CDR3 sequences, 92% of them present only once. CDR1 is MNHEY, CDR2 SVGEGT, per germline. The V segment lost 5 bases and the J segment 5 bases; nucleotides outside the gene matches: 8. The CDR3 has 15 amino acids.

V and J are TRBV6-2 or TRBV6-3 and TRBJ2-3; 9 nucleotides align to TRBD2. The TCR comes from a human donor in good health. The sample taken for sequencing was CD4+ T cells from PBMCs. The CDR3 sequence: CASSDGGGALDTQYF. The DNA of the CDR3 is TGTGCCAGCAGTGATGGCGGGGGGGCCTTAGATACGCAGTATTTT.